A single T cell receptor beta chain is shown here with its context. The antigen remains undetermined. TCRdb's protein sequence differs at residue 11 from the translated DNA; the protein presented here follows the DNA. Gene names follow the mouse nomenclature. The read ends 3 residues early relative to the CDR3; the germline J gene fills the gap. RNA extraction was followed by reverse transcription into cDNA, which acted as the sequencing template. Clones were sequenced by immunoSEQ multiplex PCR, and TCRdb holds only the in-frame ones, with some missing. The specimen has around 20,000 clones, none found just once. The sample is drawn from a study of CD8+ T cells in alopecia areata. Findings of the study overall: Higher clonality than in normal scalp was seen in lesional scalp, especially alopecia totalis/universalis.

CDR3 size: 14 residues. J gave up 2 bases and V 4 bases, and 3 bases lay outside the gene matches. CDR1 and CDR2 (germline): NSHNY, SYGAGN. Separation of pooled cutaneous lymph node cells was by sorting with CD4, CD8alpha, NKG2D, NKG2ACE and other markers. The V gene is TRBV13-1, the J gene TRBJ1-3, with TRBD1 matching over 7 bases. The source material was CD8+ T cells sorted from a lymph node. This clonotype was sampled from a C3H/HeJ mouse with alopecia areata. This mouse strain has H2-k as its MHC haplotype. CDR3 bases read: TGTGCCAGCAGTCTGGGACAGACTGGAAATACG. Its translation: CASSLGQTGNT. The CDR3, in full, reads CASSLGQTGNTLYF.